Given below is one TCR beta chain in context. This may be a read error, as it is one base from a much larger clone. As the CDR3 is not closed by the conserved phenylalanine or tryptophan, this likely results from a read error. Unique molecular identifiers were incorporated when the TCRbeta library was constructed. TCRdb processed the PCR reads anew with MiXCR; each CDR3 protein has one entry. The top ten clones hold approximately 4.7% of a sample with some 240,000 distinct CDR3 sequences, roughly a tenth of them seen once. The CDR3 is made up of 14 amino acids. Germline V gene sequence: CDR1 SGHRS, CDR2 YFSETQ. The ends lost 4 bases at V and 5 bases at J; junction bases unmatched: 5. This sample is drawn from a study of T-cell reconstitution after alpha-beta-depleted transplantation in children.

The receptor comes from a human donor who donated a stem cell graft to a child with SCID. The V and J genes are TRBV5-1 and TRBJ2-7; 11 bases map to TRBD1. Sequenced material: PBMCs from the stem cell graft donor, taken from the stem cell graft. The CDR3 is CASSLVDRGHEQYY. In nucleotides, the CDR3 is TGCGCCAGCAGCCTTGTGGACAGGGGGCACGAGCAGTACTAC.